The present TCR beta chain was sequenced within a study of blood T cell repertoires in COVID-19. Study overall: Researchers got acute and convalescent COVID-19 samples from the United States, Italy and Spain.

Authors' data handling: Nucleated cell counts were estimated from reference gene primer amplification. Repertoires were generated with immunoSEQ multiplex PCR, while TCRdb's copy carries only in-frame clones and drops some. From that table come the V and J calls and clone size; the DNA was used to work out D and trimming. The sample lists around 26,000 clones, roughly 87% seen once, with around 15% in the top ten. This receptor was taken from a human donor in a cohort sampled during active COVID-19. Sample: peripheral blood.

CDR3 sequence reads: CASSPAGTRYGSSTDTQYF. The DNA of the CDR3 is TGTGCCAGCAGCCCCGCCGGGACTAGATACGGATCTAGCACAGATACGCAGTATTTT. The V and J genes are TRBV7-3 and TRBJ2-3, with 8 bases matching TRBD2. Germline V gives CDR1 SGHTA, CDR2 FQGTGA. Trimming took 5 bases from V and 0 from J; bases not matched to a gene: 16. The CDR3 has 19 residues.